These T cell receptor beta chains were read from a single sample in a study of CD8+ T cells in alopecia areata. TCRdb's table, derived via immunoSEQ multiplex PCR, lists solely in-frame clones and lacks some. Counted here are roughly 40,000 clones, about 71% occurring once; the ten biggest clones make up about 21%. The sample here was CD8+ T cells sorted from blood, taken at week 4, from a patient treated with tofacitinib. These receptors were obtained from a human donor with alopecia areata. Both conserved end residues are part of each CDR3. The D gene is left open where the match is weak. For some rows the clone size is stated as once, few or many, or as a class when expanded; others skip it.

v_call	j_call	clone_size	d_call	cdr3_nt	cdr3_aa
TRBV4-3	TRBJ2-6	few	NA	TGCGCCAGCAGCGAATCAGGGGTAGGGGTCTCTGGGGCCAACGTCCTGACTTTC	CASSESGVGVSGANVLTF
TRBV29-1	TRBJ2-7	few	TRBD2	TGCAGCACTACAGACCGAGGACTAGAAGGGGAGCAGTACTTC	CSTTDRGLEGEQYF
TRBV29-1	TRBJ2-1	few	NA	TGCAGCGTTAAAATATCGGGAAATGAGCAGTTCTTC	CSVKISGNEQFF
TRBV19	TRBJ2-2	NA	NA	TGTGCCAGTAGTGCCGGGGAGCTGTTTTTT	CASSAGELFF
TRBV29-1	TRBJ2-7	NA	NA	TGCAGCGCAACAGGGACCTACGAGCAGTACTTC	CSATGTYEQYF
TRBV27	TRBJ1-5	NA	NA	TGTGCCAGCAGTTTAACAGTAAATAGGCCCCAGCATTTT	CASSLTVNRPQHF
TRBV9	TRBJ2-7	few	NA	TGTGCCAGCAGCGTACGGGTACCGGAGCAGTACTTC	CASSVRVPEQYF
TRBV29-1	TRBJ2-5	NA	NA	TGCAGCGTTGTCCAGGGGGAGACCCAGTACTTC	CSVVQGETQYF
TRBV9	TRBJ1-1	NA	NA	TGTGCCAGCAGCGTAGATGCCAGGAACACTGAAGCTTTCTTT	CASSVDARNTEAFF
TRBV29-1	TRBJ1-1	NA	NA	TGCAGCGTTGTGAGGAACACTGAAGCTTTCTTT	CSVVRNTEAFF
TRBV4-3	TRBJ2-7	few	NA	TGCGCCAGCCGAGCAGGAGGCGGTTACACGAGGGAGCAGTACTTC	CASRAGGGYTREQYF
TRBV9	TRBJ2-1	NA	NA	TGTGCCAGCAGCGTAGGGGGGAGGAGAGTGGATGAGCAGTTCTTC	CASSVGGRRVDEQFF
TRBV30	TRBJ1-2	NA	TRBD1	TGTGCCTGGGATCCAACAGGGGAGGTTTTTCATGGCTACACCTTC	CAWDPTGEVFHGYTF
TRBV30	TRBJ1-6	NA	TRBD1	TGTGCCTGGAGTACAGGGGGTAATTCACCCCTCCACTTT	CAWSTGGNSPLHF
TRBV2	TRBJ2-7	NA	NA	TGTGCCAGCATCCAGAGAGGGGTGGAAGGTTACGAGCAGTACTTC	CASIQRGVEGYEQYF
TRBV6-1	TRBJ1-2	NA	NA	TGTGCCAGCAGTGAACTCTATGGCTACACCTTC	CASSELYGYTF
TRBV18	TRBJ2-7	NA	NA	TGTGCCAGCTCACCCATTCGTGACGAGCAGTACTTC	CASSPIRDEQYF
TRBV2	TRBJ1-1	NA	NA	TGTGCCAGCCTCGGGCGGGGGGCGACGCCACCGCCTAAGAACACTGAAGCTTTCTTT	CASLGRGATPPPKNTEAFF
TRBV5-6	TRBJ1-6	NA	TRBD1	TGTGCCAGCAGCTCGGCGGACAGGGGTAGTTCACCCCTCCACTTT	CASSSADRGSSPLHF
TRBV12-5	TRBJ1-2	many	TRBD1	TGTGCTAGTGGTATGGAAGAGACAGGGGTTAACTATGGCTACACCTTC	CASGMEETGVNYGYTF
TRBV5-1	TRBJ2-6	NA	NA	TGCGCCAGCAACCTGGACACAACCTCTGGGGCCAACGTCCTGACTTTC	CASNLDTTSGANVLTF
TRBV6-6	TRBJ2-3	NA	TRBD1	TGTGCCAGCCTTAGGGGGCTCGACGATACGCAGTATTTT	CASLRGLDDTQYF
TRBV4-3	TRBJ1-5	NA	NA	TGCGCCAGCAGCCAACCGGGACAGCCCCAGCATTTT	CASSQPGQPQHF
TRBV4-1	TRBJ2-1	NA	NA	TGCGCCAGCAGCCAATCGTTGAACAATGAGCAGTTCTTC	CASSQSLNNEQFF
TRBV4-3	TRBJ1-1	NA	NA	TGCGCCAGCAGCCAAGATGGGCACAAGAACACTGAAGCTTTCTTT	CASSQDGHKNTEAFF
TRBV7-9	TRBJ2-1	NA	NA	TGTGCCAGCAGCTTCTTTGACCAGCCCTCCTACAATGAGCAGTTCTTC	CASSFFDQPSYNEQFF
TRBV5-6	TRBJ2-1	NA	NA	TGTGCCAGCAGCTTGTCCGTAATCATTGAGCAGTTCTTC	CASSLSVIIEQFF
TRBV14	TRBJ2-7	NA	TRBD1	TGTGCCAGCAGCCAATCAAGACAGGGCTACGAGCAGTACTTC	CASSQSRQGYEQYF
TRBV27	TRBJ2-1	few	TRBD2	TGTGCCAGCGCCACTAGCGGGACCCACAATGAGCAGTTCTTC	CASATSGTHNEQFF
TRBV30	TRBJ2-1	NA	NA	TGTGCCTGGTTCCGGGAACCCTACAATGAGCAGTTCTTC	CAWFREPYNEQFF
TRBV28	TRBJ2-7	NA	TRBD1	TGTGCCAGCAGTCCGGACAGGGGGCTTGACGAGCAGTACTTC	CASSPDRGLDEQYF
TRBV30	TRBJ2-5	NA	NA	TGTGCCTGGAGTGAGGGGGGGATCCAAGAGACCCAGTACTTC	CAWSEGGIQETQYF
TRBV4-3	TRBJ2-7	NA	TRBD2	TGCGCCAGCAGCCCGGGACTAACCTACGAGCAGTACTTC	CASSPGLTYEQYF
TRBV29-1	TRBJ1-2	NA	NA	TGCAGCGTTTTGGGGAGCGACTATGGCTACACCTTC	CSVLGSDYGYTF
TRBV7-2	TRBJ1-6	few	NA	TGCGCCAGCAGCCAATGGACGGAGACACCCCTCCACTTT	CASSQWTETPLHF
TRBV19	TRBJ1-1	NA	TRBD1	TGTGCCAGTAGTATCCCAACCCCGGACAGGGGGCTGATGTACACTGAAGCTTTCTTT	CASSIPTPDRGLMYTEAFF
TRBV29-1	TRBJ2-3	NA	NA	TGCAGCGTTGATAAAAAAGGGGGGTATAGGACAGATACGCAGTATTTT	CSVDKKGGYRTDTQYF
TRBV7-9	TRBJ1-2	NA	TRBD1	TGTGCCAGCAGACCGGACAGGTCAGCTAACTATGGCTACACCTTC	CASRPDRSANYGYTF
TRBV7-9	TRBJ1-1	few	NA	TGTGCCAGCAGCTTAGAACGAACTGAAGCTTTCTTT	CASSLERTEAFF
TRBV7-9	TRBJ1-1	few	NA	TGTGCCAGCAGCCTTAAATCCACTGAAGCTTTCTTT	CASSLKSTEAFF
TRBV29-1	TRBJ1-2	few	TRBD1	TGCAGCGTTGATGTTCGGACAGGCTATGGCTACACCTTC	CSVDVRTGYGYTF
TRBV6-4	TRBJ2-3	few	TRBD2	TGTGCCAGCAGTGAGAGCGGGGGTGGCACAGATACGCAGTATTTT	CASSESGGGTDTQYF
TRBV19	TRBJ2-1	NA	NA	TGTGCCAGTAGTTTCGGACCCGACAATGAGCAGTTCTTC	CASSFGPDNEQFF
TRBV29-1	TRBJ1-1	once	TRBD1	TGCAGCGTTGATGGCAGCCCAGGGGGTGAAGCTTTCTTT	CSVDGSPGGEAFF
TRBV29-1	TRBJ1-1	NA	NA	TGCAGCGTTGAGGTGATCGGTATTACGGCTTTCTTT	CSVEVIGITAFF
TRBV4-3	TRBJ2-5	NA	NA	TGCGCCAGCAGCCAAGCCACTGGATTCCAAGAGACCCAGTACTTC	CASSQATGFQETQYF
TRBV7-9	TRBJ2-1	NA	NA	TGTGCCAGCAGCCTCGAGTTGGACGGGAATGAGCAGTTCTTC	CASSLELDGNEQFF
TRBV29-1	TRBJ2-1	NA	NA	TGCAGCGTGATCCTCCTCGAGGGTGAGCAGTTCTTC	CSVILLEGEQFF
TRBV29-1	TRBJ2-2	NA	NA	TGCAGCGTTGCGGCAGGGGCCGGGGAGCTGTTTTTT	CSVAAGAGELFF
TRBV29-1	TRBJ2-4	NA	NA	TGCAGCGGGAACAGCGAAAACATTCAGTACTTC	CSGNSENIQYF
TRBV29-1	TRBJ2-7	NA	TRBD1	TGCAGCGTTGAATGGGCGGGACAGGGAGACGAGCAGTACTTC	CSVEWAGQGDEQYF